This T cell receptor beta chain was sequenced in a study of shared T cell receptors in the human thymus. CDR1 is LNHNV, CDR2 YYDKDF, per germline (reference sequence). CDR3 length: 16 amino acids. V lost 3 bases and J lost 1, with 14 bases in between. Clones were read by immunoSEQ multiplex PCR, and TCRdb kept only the in-frame ones, dropping some. The table has 500,000 to 750,000 clones, roughly 88% seen once. These sequences were also reported in another study, on human thymus T cells. That investigation notes: It was healthy Finnish infants having corrective surgery for congenital heart defects who were the donors. Corrective heart surgery yielded the resections from which the thymus tissue came. Thymic as well as blood repertoires seemed to favor certain V and J genes unevenly. Reports from related research described highly overlapping thymic repertoires among unrelated individuals.

This clonotype originated in a boy less than two years old with a congenital heart defect. The chain has TRBV15 and TRBJ2-3, with D uncertain. Sequenced: thymocytes. The CDR3 sequence: CATSSRSKNCTDTQYF. CDR3 sequence (DNA): TGTGCCACCAGCAGCCGGTCGAAAAACTGCACAGATACGCAGTATTTT.